This TCR beta chain was sequenced during a study of shared clonotypes between healthy human individuals. Study details: With ages of 18 to 49, the donors were two women and three men. Study-wide results and limits: Across a handful of donors, naive CD4 shared around 5.3%, naive CD8 under 4%, memory CD4 more than 2%, memory CD8 0.4% to 0.5%.

With respect to this clone: What it binds is not known.

Profiling relied on immunoSEQ multiplex PCR, and the TCRdb table lists in-frame clones only, not all of them. The sample gives about 680,000 clones, around 73% of which show up once; 1.5% to 2% is in the top ten. Germline V lookup: CDR1 SGHNT, CDR2 YYREEE (reference sequence). V lost 4 bases, J lost 4 bases, and 5 bases stayed unmatched. The CDR3 loop spans 14 amino acids. The chain recombines TRBV5-4 with TRBJ1-3; 7 nucleotides line up with TRBD1. The sample comprised memory CD4+ T cells sorted from blood. The sample's subset: CD45RA-negative fraction. The clonotype originates from a young woman in good health. The CDR3 region is CASSGADRGNTIYF. CDR3 coding DNA: TGTGCCAGCAGCGGGGCGGACAGGGGAAACACCATATATTTT.